These 18 T cell receptor beta chains originate from one sample sequenced in a study of preoperative IRX-2 immunotherapy in early breast cancer. Treatment described: preoperative locoregional IRX-2 cytokine immunotherapy. This table comes from immunoSEQ multiplex PCR, and its TCRdb copy is limited to in-frame clones, with some not included. The sample lists approximately 34,000 clones, roughly 96% occurring once. This specimen was acquired from a patient treated with IRX-2 immunotherapy. The source of these receptors is a human donor with breast cancer.

The chain recombines TRBV4-1 with TRBJ1-2, with D possibly TRBD1 on 5 matching bases. CDR1 MGHRA and CDR2 YSYEKL come from the germline V gene. This CDR3 comprises 18 residues. Trimming removed 2 bases from V and 1 base from J, with 20 bases in between. CDR3 sequence: CASSQMTAKRTFNYGYTF. In DNA, the CDR3 is TGCGCCAGCAGCCAAATGACAGCGAAACGAACCTTTAACTATGGCTACACCTTC.

The gene calls are TRBV19 and TRBJ1-1; no reliable D call. V lost 0 bases and J 4 bases, leaving 15 bases between the germline ends. This CDR3 is 16 amino acids long. Looked up from germline, CDR1 is LNHDA and CDR2 is SQIVND (reference sequence). The CDR3 coding sequence is TGTGCCAGTAGTATAGAGGCAGATACACCCACCACTGAAGCTTTCTTT. Translating it yields CASSIEADTPTTEAFF. The full variable domain, rest sourced from reference TRBV19 and TRBJ1-1, is DGGITQSPKYLFRKEGQNVTLSCEQNLNHDAMYWYRQDPGQGLRLIYYSQIVNDFQKGDIAEGYSVSREKKESFPLTVTSAQKNPTAFYLCASSIEADTPTTEAFFGQGTRLTVV.

The rearrangement joins TRBV6-5 to TRBJ2-5; D is uncertain. The CDR3 sequence is 13 residues long. Germline values: CDR1 MNHEY, CDR2 SVGAGI. Trimming took 8 bases from V and 4 from J, leaving 14 bases between them. The CDR3 DNA follows: TGTGCCAGCTTTATGGTGTGGGGAGAGACCCAGTACTTC. This translates into CASFMVWGETQYF.

The chain couples TRBV27 to TRBJ2-7, with 16 bases that match TRBD2. CDR1 MNHEY and CDR2 SMNVEV come from the germline V gene (reference sequence). CDR3 length equals 17 residues. With 5 bases clipped from V and 13 bases from J, the junction kept 17 bases outside the gene matches. The CDR3: CASSPAKGRGTSGRAYF. In DNA form, the CDR3 reads TGTGCCAGCAGTCCGGCCAAAGGCCGCGGGACTAGCGGGAGGGCCTACTTC.

The chain links TRBV5-1 to TRBJ2-7; tentative D call: TRBD2 (5 bases). V lost 4 bases, J lost 11 bases, and 16 bases lay in between. Germline assignment: CDR1 SGHRS and CDR2 YFSETQ. The CDR3 spans 12 residues. For the CDR3, the DNA is TGCGCCAGCAGCCCTGACGTGGAGGAAAAGTACTTC. Amino acids: CASSPDVEEKYF.

This sequence joins TRBV6-6 and TRBJ2-1; TRBD1 might be the D (5 bases). Germline V gives CDR1 MNHNY, CDR2 SVGAGI (reference sequence). The ends were cut back, 10 bases at V and 7 bases at J, with 14 bases in the middle. The CDR3 runs 12 residues. In nucleotides, the CDR3 is TGTGCCACCCAAGGGGCGGTGAATGAGCAGTTCTTC. Its protein is CATQGAVNEQFF.

This clone has just one count. V gene TRBV7-9 combines with J gene TRBJ2-1, with TRBD2 matching 7 bases. V lost 2 bases to trimming and J lost 4 bases; unmatched junction nucleotides: 11. CDR1 SEHNR and CDR2 FQNEAQ come from the germline V gene (reference sequence). The length of the CDR3 is 17 residues. In nucleotides, the CDR3 is TGTGCCAGCAGCTTAATAAGGTCTAGCGGCCTATACAATGAGCAGTTCTTC. Its translation is CASSLIRSSGLYNEQFF.

V gene TRBV29-1 combines with J gene TRBJ2-3, with 10 nucleotides matching TRBD1. The germline CDR1 and CDR2 sequences are SQVTM and ANQGSEA. The ends lost 5 bases at V and 3 bases at J; junction bases unmatched: 8. CDR3 length equals 15 residues. In DNA, the CDR3 is TGCAGCGTTACAAGACAGGGGGCGCGGACAGATACGCAGTATTTT. This translates into CSVTRQGARTDTQYF.

This chain joins TRBV9 and TRBJ1-6; possible D gene TRBD1, 5 bases. Germline-derived CDR1 and CDR2 are SGDLS and YYNGEE. The germline V and J ends were trimmed by 3 bases and 9 bases, with 10 bases remaining between them. The CDR3 has 13 amino acids. The CDR3 DNA is TGTGCCAGCAGCGATCCAGGGAGTTCACCCCTCCACTTT. Translating it yields CASSDPGSSPLHF.

V gene TRBV15 combines with J gene TRBJ2-7; TRBD2 agrees at 9 bases. The V gene's germline CDR1 is LNHNV and CDR2 YYDKDF (reference sequence). The length of the CDR3 is 16 residues. The ends lost 6 bases at V and 1 base at J; junction bases unmatched: 10. This CDR3 is CATSEIAGEGSYEQYF. The CDR3 DNA follows: TGTGCCACCAGTGAAATAGCGGGAGAGGGATCCTACGAGCAGTACTTC. Together with reference TRBV15 and TRBJ2-7, the CDR3 gives the full variable domain: DAMVIQNPRYQVTQFGKPVTLSCSQTLNHNVMYWYQQKSSQAPKLLFHYYDKDFNNEADTPDNFQSRRPNTSFCFLDIRSPGLGDTAMYLCATSEIAGEGSYEQYFGPGTRLTVT.

This chain links TRBV19 with TRBJ2-3; D possibly matches TRBD1 or TRBD2 (5 bases each). V was shortened by 2 bases and J by 2 bases, with 20 bases between the two germline ends. Germline CDR1 is LNHDA and CDR2 is SQIVND (reference sequence). The CDR3 runs to 18 residues. Here the CDR3 DNA reads TGTGCCAGTAGTATAATCTGGGACCCCGGAATGTCCACAGATACGCAGTATTTT. It encodes CASSIIWDPGMSTDTQYF.

The J gene is TRBJ1-1, the V gene TRBV7-3; 9 nucleotides match TRBD1. This CDR3 is 15 amino acids long. Germline V lookup: CDR1 SGHTA, CDR2 FQGTGA. J lost 5 bases, V lost 6 bases, and 10 bases had no gene match. CDR3 loop: CASSSTTGGWTEAFF. The CDR3 DNA is TGTGCCAGCAGTTCTACAACAGGGGGCTGGACTGAAGCTTTCTTT.

This rearrangement joins TRBV12-5 to TRBJ2-3, with TRBD1 matching over 9 bases. This CDR3 region has 15 residues. Germline V gives CDR1 LGHNT, CDR2 FRNRAP. J was trimmed by 4 bases and V by 6 bases; bases with no gene match: 8. The CDR3 DNA follows: TGTGCTAGTGGCCCCGGGACAGGGTACTCAGATACGCAGTATTTT. Its protein is CASGPGTGYSDTQYF.

J is TRBJ1-1 and V is TRBV28; weak D call: TRBD1 (6 bases). The CDR3 extends over 13 amino acids. Trimming pared 7 bases from V and 1 base from J, leaving 10 bases between. Germline V gene lookup returns CDR1 MDHEN and CDR2 SYDVKM. CDR3 sequence: CASNTGRNTEAFF. In DNA form, the CDR3 reads TGTGCCAGCAACACAGGGAGGAACACTGAAGCTTTCTTT. Filled out from reference TRBV28 and TRBJ1-1, the complete variable domain reads DVKVTQSSRYLVKRTGEKVFLECVQDMDHENMFWYRQDPGLGLRLIYFSYDVKMKEKGDIPEGYSVSREKKERFSLILESASTNQTSMYLCASNTGRNTEAFFGQGTRLTVV.

The J gene is TRBJ1-1, the V gene TRBV28, with TRBD1 matching 7 bases. Looked up from germline, CDR1 is MDHEN and CDR2 is SYDVKM. V dropped 2 bases and J dropped 6; count of bases not matched to a gene: 6. The CDR3 contains 14 residues. The CDR3 DNA reads TGTGCCAGCAGTTTAGACAGGGTAGTTCCTGAAGCTTTCTTT. Translated, it gives CASSLDRVVPEAFF.

As DNA, the CDR3 is TGTGCCAGCAGCTTTACAGGCGGCGAGCAGTACTTC. Residues: CASSFTGGEQYF. This chain links TRBV11-1 with TRBJ2-7; D might be TRBD1 (5 bases). V dropped 3 bases and J dropped 6 bases, with 9 bases sitting between them. Germline V gene lookup returns CDR1 SGHAT and CDR2 FQDESV (reference sequence). The CDR3 sequence is 12 residues long.

The rearrangement joins TRBV25-1 to TRBJ1-5; 7 bases line up with TRBD1. This CDR3 is built from 17 residues. The V gene end was trimmed by 3 bases and the J gene end by 0 bases; junction bases not matched to a gene: 8. Germline V gives CDR1 MGHDK, CDR2 SYGVNS. The CDR3 nucleotides read TGTGCCAGCAGTGACCGGGACAGAAATTATAGCAATCAGCCCCAGCATTTT. The encoded protein is CASSDRDRNYSNQPQHF.

The chain combines TRBV4-1 with TRBJ2-3, with TRBD2 matching over 8 bases. V dropped 6 bases and J dropped 4; count of bases not matched to a gene: 12. The germline gives CDR1 MGHRA, CDR2 YSYEKL. The CDR3 runs 16 residues. The CDR3 sequence is CASRLRVAGLADTQYF. The CDR3 DNA follows: TGCGCCAGCAGATTGCGGGTAGCGGGATTAGCAGATACGCAGTATTTT.